The 13 T cell receptor beta chains given below trace back to one sample, sequenced in a study of technical replicates of blood from several donors. Sequencing was performed with immunoSEQ multiplex PCR; in TCRdb, only in-frame clones are kept and a portion is missing. The sample includes about 73,000 clones, more than 85% seen only once; the top ten take approximately 5%. The sequenced sample was PBMCs. The receptor set was obtained from a human donor in good health. Some clones in this sample may be carry-over from other donors' samples.

This chain joins TRBV7-9 and TRBJ1-5; TRBD1 matches at 7 bases. Trimming took 5 bases from V and 6 from J; bases not matched to a gene: 10. Looked up from germline, CDR1 is SEHNR and CDR2 is FQNEAQ (reference sequence). CDR3 length: 15 amino acids. The CDR3 bases are TGTGCCAGCAGCAGTCAGGGGGTAGGGAGTCAGCCCCAGCATTTT. It codes for CASSSQGVGSQPQHF. Looking up the rest from reference TRBV7-9 and TRBJ1-5 gives the full variable domain: DTGVSQNPRHKITKRGQNVTFRCDPISEHNRLYWYRQTLGQGPEFLTYFQNEAQLEKSRLLSDRFSAERPKGSFSTLEIQRTEQGDSAMYLCASSSQGVGSQPQHFGDGTRLSIL.

The chain has TRBV30 and TRBJ2-7; a possible D gene is TRBD2 (7 bases). Germline CDR1 is GTSNPN and CDR2 is SVGIG (reference sequence). This CDR3 comprises 12 residues. Trimming took off 3 bases at V and 13 bases at J, with 19 bases between the two ends. This CDR3 is CAWSAGSGGFYF. CDR3 bases: TGTGCCTGGAGCGCAGGTTCGGGGGGCTTTTACTTC.

V usage is TRBV6-5 and J usage is TRBJ2-3; D is unclear. CDR1 MNHEY and CDR2 SVGAGI come from the germline V gene. Deletions cut 2 bases from V and 6 bases from J, with 12 bases between. This CDR3 spans 14 amino acids. CDR3 amino acids: CASSYAHTRDTQYF. The CDR3 DNA follows: TGTGCCAGCAGTTACGCCCACACGAGGGATACGCAGTATTTT.

This clone occurred once. The chain is built from TRBV7-9 and TRBJ2-3, with D perhaps matching TRBD2 (6 bases). V dropped 1 base and J dropped 6 bases, with 17 bases sitting between them. Germline V gene data show CDR1 as SEHNR and CDR2 as FQNEAQ (reference sequence). The CDR3 sequence is 16 residues long. CDR3 DNA: TGTGCCAGCAGCTTAGAGCTAGCGAGGAGCGCTGATACGCAGTATTTT. Translating it yields CASSLELARSADTQYF. Variable domain in full (rest from reference TRBV7-9 and TRBJ2-3): DTGVSQNPRHKITKRGQNVTFRCDPISEHNRLYWYRQTLGQGPEFLTYFQNEAQLEKSRLLSDRFSAERPKGSFSTLEIQRTEQGDSAMYLCASSLELARSADTQYFGPGTRLTVL.

This chain uses TRBV5-1 with TRBJ2-5; possible D gene TRBD2, 5 bases. The CDR3 runs to 13 residues. CDR1 SGHRS and CDR2 YFSETQ come from the germline V gene. The V end lost 4 bases, the J end lost 2 bases, and 9 bases lay between the germline ends. CDR3 DNA: TGCGCCAGCAGCCCGGGCGGGCAAGAGACCCAGTACTTC. This gives the protein CASSPGGQETQYF.

This chain links TRBV5-4 with TRBJ2-7, with TRBD1 matching 7 bases. The CDR3 extends over 17 amino acids. Germline lookup yields CDR1 SGHNT and CDR2 YYREEE (reference sequence). V trimming: 2 bases; J trimming: 4 bases; junction bases outside the gene matches: 15. The CDR3 DNA reads as TGTGCCAGCAGCTTTTTCGAGGGGGCGTCCTTACGGTACGAGCAGTACTTC. It codes for CASSFFEGASLRYEQYF.

This rearrangement joins TRBV7-9 to TRBJ2-6; D remains ambiguous. Germline CDR1 SEHNR, CDR2 FQNEAQ (reference sequence). The CDR3 is made up of 14 amino acids. Trimming left V 8 bases short and J 0 bases short, with 8 bases between. The CDR3 region has the DNA TGTGCCAGCGGGCCTGACTCTGGGGCCAACGTCCTGACTTTC. Translated: CASGPDSGANVLTF.

The J gene is TRBJ1-2, the V gene TRBV29-1, with D maybe TRBD1 (6 bases). Germline-derived CDR1 and CDR2 are SQVTM and ANQGSEA. The length of the CDR3 is 12 residues. With 7 bases removed from V and 8 bases from J, the gap between germline ends came to 17 bases. The CDR3 region is CSDAGGAGGYTF. The CDR3 DNA reads as TGCAGCGACGCTGGGGGGGCAGGAGGCTACACCTTC. The full variable domain, rest sourced from reference TRBV29-1 and TRBJ1-2, is SAVISQKPSRDICQRGTSLTIQCQVDSQVTMMFWYRQQPGQSLTLIATANQGSEATYESGFVIDKFPISRPNLTFSTLTVSNMSPEDSSIYLCSDAGGAGGYTFGSGTRLTVV.

The rearrangement links TRBV4-2 to TRBJ1-2; D gene uncertain. The germline V gene has CDR1 LGHNA and CDR2 YNFKEQ. The CDR3 covers 14 residues. V was clipped by 0 bases and J by 3 bases, with 8 bases between them. CDR3 DNA: TGTGCCAGCAGCCAAGATCAGAGGGACTATGGCTACACCTTC. This codes for CASSQDQRDYGYTF.

The chain has TRBV5-4 and TRBJ2-5, with unresolved D. Germline values: CDR1 SGHNT, CDR2 YYREEE (reference sequence). Trimming pared 0 bases from V and 2 bases from J, leaving 11 bases between. This CDR3 region has 15 residues. The CDR3, as DNA: TGTGCCAGCAGCTTGGATGGCATCAGGCAAGAGACCCAGTACTTC. This gives the protein CASSLDGIRQETQYF.

The rearrangement joins TRBV5-4 to TRBJ2-1, with 11 bases fitting TRBD2. This CDR3 has 16 residues. Germline loops: CDR1 SGHNT, CDR2 YYREEE (reference sequence). The trim removed 4 bases at V and 7 bases at J, leaving 10 bases unmatched. CDR3 region: CASSRLAGGPSNEQFF. The CDR3 nucleotides read TGTGCCAGCAGCCGGTTAGCGGGAGGGCCTAGTAATGAGCAGTTCTTC.

CDR3 DNA sequence: TGTGCCAGCAGTACACGGGATCTGAGCGGTCGGGGCTACACCTTC. Amino acids: CASSTRDLSGRGYTF. V usage is TRBV6-1 and J usage is TRBJ1-2; D is ambiguous. Germline loops: CDR1 MNHNS, CDR2 SASEGT. This CDR3 region has 15 residues. Between the trimmed V and J ends, which lost 5 bases and 8 bases, there was a span of 21 bases.

This chain uses TRBV13 with TRBJ2-7; tentative D call: TRBD1 (6 bases). The CDR3 runs 12 residues. Germline V gene data show CDR1 as PRHDT and CDR2 as FYEKMQ (reference sequence). Trimming removed 3 bases at V and 5 bases at J, with 8 bases between. CDR3 sequence: CASSFYRDEQYF. CDR3 nucleotides: TGTGCCAGCAGCTTTTACAGGGACGAGCAGTACTTC.